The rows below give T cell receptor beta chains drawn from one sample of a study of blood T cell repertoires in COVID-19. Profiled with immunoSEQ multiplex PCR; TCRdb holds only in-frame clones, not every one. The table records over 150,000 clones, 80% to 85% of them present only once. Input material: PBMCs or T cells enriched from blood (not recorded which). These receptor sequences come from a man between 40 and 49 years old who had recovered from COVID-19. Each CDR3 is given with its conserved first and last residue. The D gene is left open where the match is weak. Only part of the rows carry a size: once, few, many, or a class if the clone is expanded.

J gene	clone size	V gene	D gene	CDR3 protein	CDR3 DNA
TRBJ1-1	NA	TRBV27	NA	CASSPYAGGATEAFF	TGTGCCAGCAGTCCATACGCAGGTGGTGCCACTGAAGCTTTCTTT
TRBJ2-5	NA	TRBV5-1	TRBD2	CASSFGGSGIETQYF	TGCGCCAGCAGCTTCGGGGGGAGCGGGATAGAGACCCAGTACTTC
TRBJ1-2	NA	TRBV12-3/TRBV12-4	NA	CASSYDRFYGYTF	TGTGCCAGCAGTTATGACAGGTTCTATGGCTACACCTTC
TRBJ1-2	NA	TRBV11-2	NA	CASTLGGGRNYGYTF	TGTGCCAGCACCCTCGGTGGGGGCCGTAACTATGGCTACACCTTC
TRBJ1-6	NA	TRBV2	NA	CASRFRARDNSPLHF	TGTGCCAGCAGATTCAGAGCCCGGGATAATTCACCCCTCCACTTT
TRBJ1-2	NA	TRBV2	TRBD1	CAGVPQGALGGYTF	TGTGCCGGTGTTCCCCAGGGGGCTCTCGGAGGCTACACCTTC
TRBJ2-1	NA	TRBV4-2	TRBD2	CASSRTGTSGGEVQFF	TGTGCCAGCAGCCGTACCGGGACTAGCGGGGGGGAAGTCCAGTTCTTC
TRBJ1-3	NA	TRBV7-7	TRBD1	CASSSQHGTAGNTIYF	TGTGCCAGCAGCTCGCAACATGGGACAGCTGGAAACACCATATATTTT
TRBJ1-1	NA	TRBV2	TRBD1	CASDRGRSTEAFF	TGTGCCAGTGACAGGGGGCGGAGCACTGAAGCTTTCTTT
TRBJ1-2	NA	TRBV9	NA	CASAPGGIYGYTF	TGTGCCAGCGCCCCGGGGGGCATCTATGGCTACACCTTC
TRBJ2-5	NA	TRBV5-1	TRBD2	CASSQGRLAGGWYQETQYF	TGCGCCAGCAGCCAAGGGCGACTAGCGGGGGGTTGGTACCAAGAGACCCAGTACTTC
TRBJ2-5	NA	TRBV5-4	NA	CASSLEVGAWETQYF	TGTGCCAGCAGCTTGGAGGTGGGGGCATGGGAGACCCAGTACTTC
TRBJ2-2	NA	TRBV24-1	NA	CATSRQGGAGELFF	TGTGCCACCAGTAGGCAGGGAGGAGCCGGGGAGCTGTTTTTT
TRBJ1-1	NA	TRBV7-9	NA	CASSPTPGARDTEAFF	TGTGCCAGCAGCCCTACCCCAGGGGCAAGAGACACTGAAGCTTTCTTT
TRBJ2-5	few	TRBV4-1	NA	CASSQGRVEETQYF	TGCGCCAGCAGCCAAGGCAGGGTCGAAGAGACCCAGTACTTC
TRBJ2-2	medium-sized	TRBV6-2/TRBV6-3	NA	CASSYSPSLTGELFF	TGTGCCAGCAGTTACTCGCCTAGTTTGACCGGGGAGCTGTTTTTT
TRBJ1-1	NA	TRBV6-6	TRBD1	CASSYPFNRGEEAFF	TGTGCCAGCAGTTACCCATTCAACAGGGGAGAGGAAGCTTTCTTT
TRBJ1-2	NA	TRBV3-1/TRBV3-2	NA	CASSQDRLYGYTF	TGTGCCAGCAGCCAAGACAGACTCTATGGCTACACCTTC
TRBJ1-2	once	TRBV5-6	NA	CASSFDSTNYGYTF	TGTGCCAGCAGCTTTGACAGCACTAACTATGGCTACACCTTC
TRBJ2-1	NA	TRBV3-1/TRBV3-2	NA	CASSLPGGEQFF	TGTGCCAGCAGCCTACCTGGGGGGGAGCAGTTCTTC
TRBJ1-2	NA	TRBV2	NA	CASSASGYTF	TGTGCCAGCAGTGCGTCTGGCTACACCTTC
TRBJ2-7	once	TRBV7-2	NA	CASSFQDSRISYEQYF	TGTGCCAGCAGCTTCCAGGACAGTAGAATCTCCTACGAGCAGTACTTC
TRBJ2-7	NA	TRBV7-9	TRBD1	CASSFPGTGVFTYEQYF	TGTGCCAGCAGCTTTCCCGGGACAGGGGTGTTCACCTACGAGCAGTACTTC
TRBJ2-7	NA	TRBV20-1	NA	CSAPGVYEQYF	TGCAGTGCTCCAGGGGTCTACGAGCAGTACTTC
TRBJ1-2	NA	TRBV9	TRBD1	CASSVTGTYGYTF	TGTGCCAGCAGCGTGACAGGGACCTATGGCTACACCTTC
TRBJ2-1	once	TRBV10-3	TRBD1	CAIMGQGAGEQFF	TGTGCCATCATGGGACAGGGGGCGGGTGAGCAGTTCTTC
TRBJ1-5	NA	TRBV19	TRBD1	CASSRDRVGWPQHF	TGTGCCAGTAGTCGGGACAGGGTTGGATGGCCCCAGCATTTT
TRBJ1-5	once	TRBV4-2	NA	CASSQGGPGRPQHF	TGTGCCAGCAGCCAAGGTGGGCCCGGCCGGCCCCAGCATTTT
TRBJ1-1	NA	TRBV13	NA	CASSPLKEQNTEAFF	TGTGCCAGCAGCCCCCTAAAGGAGCAGAACACTGAAGCTTTCTTT
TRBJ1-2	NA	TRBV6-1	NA	CASSDGTSYGYTF	TGTGCCAGCAGTGATGGGACAAGCTATGGCTACACCTTC
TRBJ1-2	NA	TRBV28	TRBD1	CASSLRPGGKGGYTF	TGTGCCAGCAGTTTACGGCCAGGGGGCAAGGGTGGCTACACCTTC
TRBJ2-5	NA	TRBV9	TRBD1	CASSAGTGIVETQYF	TGTGCCAGCAGCGCCGGGACAGGGATAGTTGAGACCCAGTACTTC
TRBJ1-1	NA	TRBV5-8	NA	CASSLSGDAEAFF	TGTGCCAGCAGCTTGTCAGGGGACGCTGAAGCTTTCTTT
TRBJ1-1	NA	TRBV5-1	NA	CASSPRDGQKNTEAFF	TGCGCCAGCAGCCCGCGTGATGGACAGAAGAACACTGAAGCTTTCTTT
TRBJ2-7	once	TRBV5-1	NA	CASSLDGGGAEQYF	TGCGCCAGCAGCTTGGACGGCGGGGGCGCTGAGCAGTACTTC
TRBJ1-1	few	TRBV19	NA	CASKRNTEAFF	TGTGCCAGTAAGAGGAACACTGAAGCTTTCTTT
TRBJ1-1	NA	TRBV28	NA	CASSFRGGAYTEAFF	TGTGCCAGCAGTTTTAGGGGGGGCGCCTACACTGAAGCTTTCTTT
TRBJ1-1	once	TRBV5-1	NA	CASSWGSGRDTEAFF	TGCGCCAGCAGCTGGGGAAGTGGGCGGGACACTGAAGCTTTCTTT
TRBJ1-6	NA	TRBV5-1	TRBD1	CASSLEGQGNSPLHF	TGCGCCAGCAGCTTGGAGGGACAGGGAAATTCACCCCTCCACTTT
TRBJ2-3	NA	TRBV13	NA	CASSTRQVITDTQYF	TGTGCCAGCAGCACACGACAGGTCATCACAGATACGCAGTATTTT
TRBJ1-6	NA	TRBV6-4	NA	CASSVLPGHFNSPLHF	TGTGCCAGCAGTGTCCTACCGGGACATTTTAATTCACCCCTCCACTTT
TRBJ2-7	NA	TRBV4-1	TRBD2	CASSRGAGGNIYEQYF	TGCGCCAGCAGTAGGGGGGCGGGGGGCAACATCTACGAGCAGTACTTC
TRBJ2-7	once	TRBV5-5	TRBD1	CASSLWTGVEQYF	TGTGCCAGCAGCTTGTGGACAGGGGTTGAGCAGTACTTC
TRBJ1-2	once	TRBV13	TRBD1	CASSARDRGFFGYTF	TGTGCCAGCAGCGCCCGGGACAGGGGGTTTTTTGGCTACACCTTC
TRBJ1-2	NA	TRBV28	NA	CASSATGISTHGYTF	TGTGCCAGCAGTGCTACAGGGATTTCGACTCATGGCTACACCTTC
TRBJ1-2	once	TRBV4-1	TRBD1	CASSQELGTGYGYTF	TGCGCCAGCAGCCAAGAACTTGGGACAGGGTATGGCTACACCTTC
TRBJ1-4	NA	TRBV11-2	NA	CASSLAGSRNEKLFF	TGTGCCAGCAGCTTAGCAGGCAGCCGTAATGAAAAACTGTTTTTT
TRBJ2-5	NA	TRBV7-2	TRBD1	CASSARTGQETQYF	TGTGCCAGCAGCGCGAGGACAGGTCAAGAGACCCAGTACTTC
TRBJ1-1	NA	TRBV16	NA	CASSQLAVSGTEAFF	TGTGCCAGCAGCCAATTAGCGGTATCGGGGACTGAAGCTTTCTTT
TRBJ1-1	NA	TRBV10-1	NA	CASPEGRALNTEAFF	TGCGCCAGTCCCGAGGGAAGGGCGCTGAACACTGAAGCTTTCTTT
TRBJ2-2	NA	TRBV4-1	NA	CASSQDRLSLIPGELFF	TGCGCCAGCAGCCAAGATAGGCTTAGCTTGATTCCCGGGGAGCTGTTTTTT
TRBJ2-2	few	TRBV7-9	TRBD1	CASSLVDLRQGINTGELFF	TGTGCCAGCAGCTTAGTAGACCTTAGACAGGGGATCAACACCGGGGAGCTGTTTTTT
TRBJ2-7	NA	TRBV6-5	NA	CASSYQGGGDFYEQYF	TGTGCCAGCAGTTACCAAGGGGGGGGCGATTTCTACGAGCAGTACTTC
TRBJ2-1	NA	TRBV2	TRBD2	CASRLGSGGYYNEQFF	TGTGCCAGCAGGCTAGGTAGCGGGGGGTACTACAATGAGCAGTTCTTC
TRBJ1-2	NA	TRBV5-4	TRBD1	CASSSPRDSRYTF	TGTGCCAGCAGCTCCCCCCGGGACAGCAGATACACCTTC